This T cell receptor (beta chain) was profiled in a study of cytomegalovirus exposure and HLA in healthy donors. Findings and caveats of the study: Follow-up analysis later connected one missense variant in DCLRE1C with trimming of TCR beta V- and J-genes.

Turning to this clone: Its specificity is unknown.

There are 15 residues in the CDR3. V lost 4 bases, J lost 7 bases, and 21 bases lay in between. The germline V gene encodes CDR1 SGHDT and CDR2 YYEEEE. With 60 Vbeta and 13 Jbeta primers, the PCR was carried out. Libraries were prepared by immunoSEQ multiplex PCR; TCRdb keeps only in-frame clonotypes and omits some of them. The profile shows 120,000 or so clones, about 15% of them singletons. The sequenced sample consisted of PBMCs. The TCR comes from a female donor in good health and CMV-seropositive. V and J are TRBV5-6 and TRBJ2-7, with D uncertain. CDR3 protein: CASSRFTLLMREQYF. Written as DNA, the CDR3 is TGTGCCAGCAGCCGTTTTACCCTCCTCATGAGGGAGCAGTACTTC.